This T cell receptor beta chain originates from a study of T cell repertoires in cytomegalovirus infection (dated by TCRdb to between 2018 and 2021). About the study as a whole: Donor HLA type was relevant to the analysis, as public TCR beta signatures indicated carriage of CMV infection together with the matching HLA type. The paper as a whole reports these results and caveats: The ex vivo response was dominated by HLA-C-restricted CMV-specific TCR beta clonotypes, which also provided the single most frequent clonotype in two of eight donors. In both this cohort and an independent cohort of some 350 donors, the cumulative frequency of public TCR beta family members distinguished carriers of CMV infection plus the relevant HLA type.

As for this clonotype: Its antigen is still unknown. There are no base qualities to consult, and no much larger clone falls within one base.

Spanning cysteine to phenylalanine, the CDR3 consists of 14 amino acids. The kept DNA is CDR3 alone, 42 bases in frame from the first base. V has 9 bases trimmed and J has 7 bases trimmed; junction bases matching no gene number 6. Looking up the germline V gene yields CDR1 KGHDR and CDR2 SFDVKD. The sequencing machine was an Illumina HiSeq 1500. Using fastp at Q25 and MiXCR, TCRdb reprocessed the public reads and kept productive beta chains. Every distinct CDR3 protein forms one entry, paired with its most common genes and DNA. The sample contains nearly 450,000 distinct CDR3 sequences, approximately 32% of them found a single time. The leading ten clones occupy roughly 13% of the sample.

This clonotype was sampled from a human donor in good health (CMV status not recorded). Some clones in this sample may be carry-over from other donors' samples. Sequencing was carried out using PBMCs. The rearranged chain carries TRBV24-1 and TRBJ1-6; the central 9 bases match TRBD1. The CDR3 region has the sequence CATSTGTGNSPLHF. The DNA sequence is given as TGTGCCACCTCAACCGGGACAGGGAATTCACCCCTCCACTTT.